Reported below is one TCR beta chain. The antigen remains unidentified. V was pared by 4 bases and J by 2 bases, with 10 bases between. The CDR3 covers 14 residues. Germline lookup yields CDR1 SEHNR and CDR2 FQNEAQ (reference sequence). Although they were nominally healthy when sampled, donors likely had unrecorded immune exposures. The record originates from a study of cytomegalovirus exposure and HLA in healthy donors. Notes on the study in general: Later, an analysis showed that TCR beta chains associated with HLA were more clonally expanded than others that were equally common.

PCR primers comprised 60 Vbeta and 13 Jbeta primers. Produced via immunoSEQ multiplex PCR; TCRdb's table is partial and in-frame only. This sample has 120,000 or so clones, with 80% found just once. This chain joins TRBV7-9 and TRBJ2-3; tentative D call: TRBD2 (6 bases). The sample consisted of PBMCs. The receptor was derived from a man aged 35 to 55 in good health and CMV-seronegative. The CDR3 here is CASSSGLVTDTQYF. The CDR3, as DNA: TGTGCCAGCAGCTCGGGACTCGTCACAGATACGCAGTATTTT. Together with reference TRBV7-9 and TRBJ2-3, the CDR3 gives the full variable domain: DTGVSQNPRHKITKRGQNVTFRCDPISEHNRLYWYRQTLGQGPEFLTYFQNEAQLEKSRLLSDRFSAERPKGSFSTLEIQRTEQGDSAMYLCASSSGLVTDTQYFGPGTRLTVL.